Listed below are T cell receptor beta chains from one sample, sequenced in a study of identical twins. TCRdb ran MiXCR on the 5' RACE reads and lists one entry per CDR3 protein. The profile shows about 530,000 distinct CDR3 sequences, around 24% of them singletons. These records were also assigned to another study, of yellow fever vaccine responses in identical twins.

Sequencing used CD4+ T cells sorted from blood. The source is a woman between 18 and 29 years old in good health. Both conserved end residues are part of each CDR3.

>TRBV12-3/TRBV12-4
CASSLGAGNNEQFF
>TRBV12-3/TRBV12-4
CASSRRTSGAPQETQYF
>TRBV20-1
CSARDRRSGTVGLEAFF
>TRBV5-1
CASSLGSWGAYNEQFF
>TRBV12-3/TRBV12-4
CASGPPWDLGEQYF
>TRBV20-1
CSASPGQGNTIYF
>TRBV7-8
CASSLAPGSREQFF
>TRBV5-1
CASSLGVREGTEAFF
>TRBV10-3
CAISEAHSQETQYF
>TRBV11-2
CASEPTEAFF
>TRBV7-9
CASSLASRLETQYF
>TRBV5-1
CASSRLSGQPQHF
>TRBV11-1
CASSYPVGSGGFYNEQFF
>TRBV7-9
CASTFDPGTGDGYTF
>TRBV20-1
CSAWWDSSRNEQFF